The rows below give T cell receptor beta chains drawn from one sample of a study of monozygotic twins with inflammatory bowel disease. No DNA is given; TCRdb re-called the 5' RACE reads and lists each CDR3 protein once. The sample holds 440,000 or so distinct CDR3 sequences. The material sequenced was blood. The receptors originated from a human donor with ulcerative colitis or Crohn's disease, or a healthy co-twin of an affected twin (not recorded which). Both conserved end residues are part of each CDR3.

v_call: TRBV27
j_call: TRBJ2-2
cdr3_aa: CASSLSWGAGELFF

v_call: TRBV29-1
j_call: TRBJ2-5
cdr3_aa: CSVVLRDRVVQETQYF

v_call: TRBV20-1
j_call: TRBJ2-7
cdr3_aa: CSAKVRRLSYEQYF

v_call: TRBV4-3
j_call: TRBJ1-6
cdr3_aa: CASSPGADSPLHF

v_call: TRBV10-3
j_call: TRBJ1-1
cdr3_aa: CAISESRGEAFF

v_call: TRBV19
j_call: TRBJ2-5
cdr3_aa: CASSIVAGDRETQYF

v_call: TRBV2
j_call: TRBJ2-7
cdr3_aa: CASTGDGHYEQYF

v_call: TRBV5-1
j_call: TRBJ2-3
cdr3_aa: CASSSEAARTDTQYF

v_call: TRBV14
j_call: TRBJ2-1
cdr3_aa: CASNAGTGAGSYNEQFF

v_call: TRBV30
j_call: TRBJ2-3
cdr3_aa: CAWSPGRGTDTQYF

v_call: TRBV15
j_call: TRBJ2-1
cdr3_aa: CATSRETSEEQFF

v_call: TRBV5-1
j_call: TRBJ1-2
cdr3_aa: CASSLHPDRADGYTF

v_call: TRBV5-1
j_call: TRBJ2-5
cdr3_aa: CASSLQTGQETQYF

v_call: TRBV7-9
j_call: TRBJ2-4
cdr3_aa: CASSPGWRENKNIQYF

v_call: TRBV12-3/TRBV12-4
j_call: TRBJ1-2
cdr3_aa: CASRWTGGDSYTF

v_call: TRBV11-2
j_call: TRBJ2-7
cdr3_aa: CASSPLAGGAYEQYF

v_call: TRBV12-3/TRBV12-4
j_call: TRBJ1-4
cdr3_aa: CASSLDTPGEKLFF

v_call: TRBV2
j_call: TRBJ1-5
cdr3_aa: CASQGLANQPQHF

v_call: TRBV29-1
j_call: TRBJ2-3
cdr3_aa: CSVAPVKPGTDTDTQYF

v_call: TRBV7-9
j_call: TRBJ1-4
cdr3_aa: CASSLSGGIGEKLFF

v_call: TRBV29-1
j_call: TRBJ2-7
cdr3_aa: CSVDGSSGTYEQYF

v_call: TRBV9
j_call: TRBJ2-1
cdr3_aa: CASSVQSSGGNEQFF

v_call: TRBV9
j_call: TRBJ2-1
cdr3_aa: CASSALDGRGADEQFF

v_call: TRBV18
j_call: TRBJ2-2
cdr3_aa: CASSPVPDRLHRTGELFF

v_call: TRBV6-5
j_call: TRBJ2-3
cdr3_aa: CASWATDTQYF

v_call: TRBV5-1
j_call: TRBJ1-1
cdr3_aa: CASSLTGSGNTEAFF

v_call: TRBV7-2
j_call: TRBJ2-3
cdr3_aa: CASSLASTPGFVDTQYF

v_call: TRBV15
j_call: TRBJ2-4
cdr3_aa: CATSSSGRGAAKNIQYF

v_call: TRBV19
j_call: TRBJ2-1
cdr3_aa: CASARGGNEQFF

v_call: TRBV25-1
j_call: TRBJ2-1
cdr3_aa: CASSPGASGRNEQFF

v_call: TRBV7-9
j_call: TRBJ2-3
cdr3_aa: CASSLVAGNTDTQYF

v_call: TRBV19
j_call: TRBJ1-1
cdr3_aa: CASSISQTNTEAFF

v_call: TRBV7-2
j_call: TRBJ2-7
cdr3_aa: CASSILAGANYEQYF

v_call: TRBV2
j_call: TRBJ2-4
cdr3_aa: CASSFAPGHLAKNIQYF

v_call: TRBV27
j_call: TRBJ2-2
cdr3_aa: CASRDSGVTNTGELFF

v_call: TRBV5-1
j_call: TRBJ2-5
cdr3_aa: CASSTSSGVQETQYF

v_call: TRBV7-2
j_call: TRBJ1-5
cdr3_aa: CASSLEAGPQPQHF

v_call: TRBV7-2
j_call: TRBJ2-7
cdr3_aa: CASTLGGARGSYEQYF

v_call: TRBV20-1
j_call: TRBJ2-3
cdr3_aa: CSARALREAVDTQYF

v_call: TRBV5-6
j_call: TRBJ1-5
cdr3_aa: CASSFYDSTQPQHF

v_call: TRBV4-2
j_call: TRBJ1-1
cdr3_aa: CASSQGGQLNTEAFF

v_call: TRBV10-3
j_call: TRBJ2-7
cdr3_aa: CAISEGTIHYEQYF

v_call: TRBV12-3/TRBV12-4
j_call: TRBJ2-7
cdr3_aa: CASSLSGQGSYEQYF

v_call: TRBV4-3
j_call: TRBJ2-2
cdr3_aa: CASSPDYHTGELFF

v_call: TRBV10-3
j_call: TRBJ2-2
cdr3_aa: CAIGGGGTGELFF

v_call: TRBV5-5
j_call: TRBJ1-2
cdr3_aa: CASSPGLRGYTF

v_call: TRBV5-1
j_call: TRBJ2-3
cdr3_aa: CASRAQQPRTDTQYF

v_call: TRBV11-1
j_call: TRBJ2-1
cdr3_aa: CASSLWTSTNEQFF

v_call: TRBV12-5
j_call: TRBJ2-2
cdr3_aa: CASGLGPDRTGELFF

v_call: TRBV27
j_call: TRBJ2-7
cdr3_aa: CASSPRTSDDYEQYF

v_call: TRBV20-1
j_call: TRBJ2-1
cdr3_aa: CSARGRQGRTAEQFF

v_call: TRBV7-2
j_call: TRBJ2-7
cdr3_aa: CASSVGREAGYEQYF

v_call: TRBV7-9
j_call: TRBJ1-2
cdr3_aa: CASSPAGQGEPNYGYTF

v_call: TRBV5-1
j_call: TRBJ2-1
cdr3_aa: CASSPWIGTEYYNEQFF